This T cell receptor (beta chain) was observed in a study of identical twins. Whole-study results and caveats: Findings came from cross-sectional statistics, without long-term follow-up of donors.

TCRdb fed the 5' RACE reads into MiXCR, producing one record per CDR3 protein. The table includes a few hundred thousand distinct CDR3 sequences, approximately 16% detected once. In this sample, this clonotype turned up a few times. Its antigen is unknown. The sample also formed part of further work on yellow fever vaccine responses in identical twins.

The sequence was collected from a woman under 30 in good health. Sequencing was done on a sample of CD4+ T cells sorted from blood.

CDR3 bases: TGTGCCAGCAGTCTGGTTCGGGAGGGTACGCAGTATTTT. Amino acid sequence: CASSLVREGTQYF. V usage is TRBV5-5 and J usage is TRBJ2-3, with 8 bases matching TRBD2. With 5 bases clipped from V and 8 bases from J, the junction kept 7 bases outside the gene matches. CDR3 length equals 13 residues. The germline gives CDR1 SGHKS, CDR2 YYEKEE (reference sequence).